A single sample gave rise to the 7 T cell receptor beta chains below, sequenced in a study of T cell changes during pregnancy in multiple sclerosis. The assay was immunoSEQ multiplex PCR, and TCRdb's table has in-frame clones only and misses some. Of 85,000 to 120,000 clones listed, around 90% were seen once; the top ten hold about 1.6%. The specimen was peripheral blood, collected before pregnancy. Receptor source: a female donor with multiple sclerosis, enrolled in a pregnancy study.

This chain joins TRBV28 and TRBJ2-4; D is undetermined. CDR1 and CDR2 (germline): MDHEN, SYDVKM. Trimming took 6 bases from V and 7 from J, leaving 4 bases between them. The CDR3 consists of 10 residues. In nucleotides, the CDR3 is TGTGCCAGCAGCCGTAACATTCAGTACTTC. As protein: CASSRNIQYF.

J is TRBJ2-7 and V is TRBV18, with a tentative D call TRBD1 (6 bases). V shed 2 bases and J shed 0 bases, with 14 bases lying between them. CDR3 length: 16 residues. The germline CDR1 and CDR2 sequences are KGHSH and LQKENI. The CDR3 spells CASSPSGTLSSYEQYF. CDR3 bases: TGTGCCAGCTCACCATCCGGGACACTTAGCTCCTACGAGCAGTACTTC.

The chain employs TRBV2 and TRBJ1-4; weak D call: TRBD1 (5 bases). With the DNA end fitting TRBJ2-2 better, the J assignment may be wrong. The CDR3 consists of 16 residues. Germline V gene data show CDR1 as SNHLY and CDR2 as FYNNEI. The CDR3 DNA sequence: TGTGCCAGCAGTGAACTCAGGGCTACAATGAAAAAGGAGCTGTTTTTT. Translating gives CASSELRATMKKELFF.

This clone showed up just once. The rearrangement links TRBV28 to TRBJ1-1; D ambiguous. The CDR3 is made up of 14 amino acids. Germline V gene lookup returns CDR1 MDHEN and CDR2 SYDVKM. V was clipped by 7 bases and J by 6 bases, with 18 bases between them. CDR3 sequence (DNA): TGTGCCAGCAAAGGACCAGGCGGGATCTCTGAAGCTTTCTTT. It yields the protein CASKGPGGISEAFF.

This chain connects TRBV2 to TRBJ2-5; TRBD2 agrees at 11 bases. Germline CDR1 and CDR2: SNHLY and FYNNEI. CDR3 length: 13 residues. After removal of 4 bases from V and 6 bases from J, the junction contained 1 base not matched to a gene. CDR3 sequence reads: CASSGLAGKTQYF. The CDR3 DNA reads TGTGCCAGCAGTGGACTAGCGGGAAAGACCCAGTACTTC.

This sequence joins TRBV15 and TRBJ1-2; 9 nucleotides match TRBD1. CDR1 is LNHNV, CDR2 YYDKDF, per germline (reference sequence). The CDR3 has 16 residues. V trimming: 0 bases; J trimming: 7 bases; junction bases outside the gene matches: 9. The chain's CDR3 is CATSRDFVGQGSGYTF. The CDR3 nucleotides read TGTGCCACCAGCAGAGATTTCGTGGGACAGGGATCTGGCTACACCTTC.

V gene TRBV6-5 combines with J gene TRBJ2-2; 10 bases map to TRBD2. Germline lookup yields CDR1 MNHEY and CDR2 SVGAGI. The CDR3 runs 16 residues. V gave up 0 bases and J gave up 3 bases; unmatched junction bases: 1. The CDR3 protein is CASSYSGLADTGELFF. CDR3 DNA sequence: TGTGCCAGCAGTTACTCCGGACTAGCGGACACCGGGGAGCTGTTTTTT.